The 15 T cell receptor beta chains below were found in one sample sequenced in a study of cytomegalovirus exposure and HLA in healthy donors. With 60 Vbeta and 13 Jbeta primers, the PCR was carried out. Some clones are missing from TCRdb's copy, which holds only in-frame ones; the method was immunoSEQ multiplex PCR. The sample yields about 160,000 clones, more than 60% seen once. The sequencing sample was made of PBMCs. The receptors come from a man aged 35 to 55 in good health and CMV-seronegative.

The chain is built from TRBV19 and TRBJ2-7; D gene ambiguous. CDR1 and CDR2 from the germline V gene are LNHDA and SQIVND (reference sequence). Trimming removed 0 bases from V and 2 bases from J, with 5 bases in between. The CDR3 runs 13 residues. The CDR3 region has the DNA TGTGCCAGTAGTATAGAGAGAGCCTACGAGCAGTACTTC. Amino acid sequence: CASSIERAYEQYF. Together with reference TRBV19 and TRBJ2-7, the CDR3 gives the full variable domain: DGGITQSPKYLFRKEGQNVTLSCEQNLNHDAMYWYRQDPGQGLRLIYYSQIVNDFQKGDIAEGYSVSREKKESFPLTVTSAQKNPTAFYLCASSIERAYEQYFGPGTRLTVT.

The chain combines TRBV9 with TRBJ1-2, with D perhaps matching TRBD1 (6 bases). CDR1 is SGDLS, CDR2 YYNGEE, per germline. V lost 0 bases and J lost 4, with 10 bases in between. CDR3 size: 14 residues. CDR3 residues: CASSVATGTYGYTF. CDR3 DNA sequence: TGTGCCAGCAGCGTAGCAACAGGGACCTATGGCTACACCTTC.

This clone was seen only once. The gene calls are TRBV7-6 and TRBJ2-1; TRBD2 agrees at 14 bases. With 5 bases clipped from V and 8 bases from J, the junction kept 5 bases outside the gene matches. Per the germline V gene, CDR1 is SGHVS and CDR2 is FNYEAQ. The CDR3 runs to 15 residues. Here the CDR3 reads CASSEGLAGGDEQFF. DNA for the CDR3: TGTGCCAGCAGCGAAGGACTAGCGGGGGGCGATGAGCAGTTCTTC.

This rearrangement joins TRBV7-8 to TRBJ2-1; 9 bases map to TRBD1. J was trimmed by 1 base and V by 3 bases; bases with no gene match: 4. The CDR3 sequence is 16 residues long. Germline V gives CDR1 SGHVS, CDR2 FQNEAQ. CDR3 bases: TGTGCCAGCAGCTTGGGACAGGGACTTTCCTACAATGAGCAGTTCTTC. As protein: CASSLGQGLSYNEQFF.

The chain links TRBV6-5 to TRBJ2-7; 10 nucleotides match TRBD1. The CDR3 sequence is 14 residues long. Germline V gives CDR1 MNHEY, CDR2 SVGAGI. Trimming cost V 6 bases and J 3 bases; bases outside gene matches: 5. The CDR3 DNA reads TGTGCCAGCAGCCCCGGGACAGGGGACTACGAGCAGTACTTC. Amino acid sequence: CASSPGTGDYEQYF.

The V gene is TRBV30, the J gene TRBJ2-5; the D is unclear. Near its end, the DNA agrees better with TRBJ2-7, so the J call may be wrong. This CDR3 is built from 13 residues. Germline assignment: CDR1 GTSNPN and CDR2 SVGIG (reference sequence). The CDR3 DNA is TGTGCCTGGAGTGTCCGTTACTCCTACGAGCAGTACTTC. It codes for CAWSVRYSYEQYF.

The chain carries TRBV19 and TRBJ2-2, with 8 nucleotides matching TRBD1. V shed 6 bases and J 4 bases; nucleotides not matched to a gene: 10. The CDR3 is made up of 16 amino acids. CDR1 is LNHDA, CDR2 SQIVND, per germline (reference sequence). The CDR3 region has the DNA TGTGCCAGTAGCCCCGGGACAGGAACACTCACCGGGGAGCTGTTTTTT. Protein: CASSPGTGTLTGELFF.

J is TRBJ1-2 and V is TRBV9, with TRBD1 matching over 11 bases. The CDR3 is made up of 15 amino acids. V was pared by 3 bases and J by 3 bases, with 4 bases of the junction left unmatched. From germline, CDR1 is SGDLS and CDR2 YYNGEE. The CDR3 loop reads CASSAGQGAHYGYTF. The DNA for the CDR3 is TGTGCCAGCAGCGCCGGACAGGGGGCCCACTATGGCTACACCTTC.

The gene calls are TRBV15 and TRBJ2-4; D is perhaps TRBD2 (6 bases). This CDR3 region has 15 residues. The V end was cut by 0 bases, the J end by 3 bases, with 9 bases between. From germline, CDR1 is LNHNV and CDR2 YYDKDF (reference sequence). CDR3 region: CATSRDRGYKNIQYF. CDR3 sequence (DNA): TGTGCCACCAGCAGAGATCGGGGGTACAAAAACATTCAGTACTTC.

The V gene is TRBV5-1, the J gene TRBJ2-7, with 11 nucleotides matching TRBD1. The CDR3 length is 14 residues. Per the germline V gene, CDR1 is SGHRS and CDR2 is YFSETQ. The V and J ends lost 4 bases and 5 bases, in that order; junction bases with no gene match: 5. The CDR3 coding sequence is TGCGCCAGCAGCCCGGACAGGGGGCAACACGAGCAGTACTTC. It encodes CASSPDRGQHEQYF. The variable domain in full, completed from reference TRBV5-1 and TRBJ2-7, reads KAGVTQTPRYLIKTRGQQVTLSCSPISGHRSVSWYQQTPGQGLQFLFEYFSETQRNKGNFPGRFSGRQFSNSRSEMNVSTLELGDSALYLCASSPDRGQHEQYFGPGTRLTVT.

The chain carries TRBV18 and TRBJ2-3, with TRBD1 identical over 9 bases. Germline CDR1 and CDR2: KGHSH and LQKENI. The V gene end was trimmed by 3 bases and the J gene end by 1 base; junction bases not matched to a gene: 8. The CDR3 covers 17 residues. As DNA, the CDR3 is TGTGCCAGCTCACCCTACAGGGGGCAATTGGGCACAGATACGCAGTATTTT. Protein: CASSPYRGQLGTDTQYF.

Note on this clone: Germline is not matched at one junction end, which may reflect a read error. CDR3 sequence (DNA): TGTGCCAGCAGCTTAGGGTCATATCTCACAAACTTC. Amino acid sequence: CASSLGSYLTNF. The chain links TRBV11-2 to TRBJ2-7; no clear D. Germline-derived CDR1 and CDR2 are SGHAT and FQNNGV. There are 12 residues in the CDR3.

This chain joins TRBV6-5 and TRBJ1-5; TRBD1 agrees at 10 bases. V was pared by 4 bases and J by 5 bases, with 5 bases of the junction left unmatched. The CDR3 is 15 amino acids. Germline CDR1 is MNHEY and CDR2 is SVGAGI. CDR3 DNA: TGTGCCAGCAGTTTGGTCGGGACAGGGGATCAGCCCCAGCATTTT. Translating it yields CASSLVGTGDQPQHF.

V and J are TRBV30 and TRBJ2-5, with 8 bases matching TRBD1. Germline CDR1 is GTSNPN and CDR2 is SVGIG (reference sequence). CDR3 length: 14 amino acids. With 1 base clipped from V and 2 bases from J, the junction kept 3 bases outside the gene matches. CDR3 sequence: CAWSGQGAQETQYF. CDR3 DNA: TGTGCCTGGAGTGGGCAGGGGGCTCAAGAGACCCAGTACTTC. The complete variable domain, with remaining parts taken from reference TRBV30 and TRBJ2-5, reads SQTIHQWPATLVQPVGSPLSLECTVEGTSNPNLYWYRQAAGRGLQLLFYSVGIGQISSEVPQNLSASRPQDRQFILSSKKLLLSDSGFYLCAWSGQGAQETQYFGPGTRLLVL.

The gene calls are TRBV5-1 and TRBJ1-2, with TRBD1 matching 12 bases. Germline V gives CDR1 SGHRS, CDR2 YFSETQ. This CDR3 comprises 17 residues. After removal of 7 bases from V and 8 bases from J, the junction contained 18 bases not matched to a gene. CDR3 in amino acids: CASRQGTGGLRLRGYTF. CDR3 nucleotide sequence: TGCGCCAGCCGCCAGGGGACAGGGGGCTTGAGGTTAAGAGGCTACACCTTC.